This T cell receptor (beta chain) is from a study of regulatory T cells in long-lasting Graves disease. Study background: Graves' patients, diagnosed recently, had received antithyroid drugs under 3 months.

Described time point: newly diagnosed GD, antithyroid drugs for less than 3 months. The TCR library was prepared using RNA isolated from PBMCs. CDR3 size: 13 residues. Looked up from germline, CDR1 is DFQATT and CDR2 is SNEGSKA (reference sequence). V dropped 3 bases and J dropped 8 bases, with 16 bases sitting between them. Overall study results and limits: TRBV28, TRBJ1-2 and TRBJ2-5 were favored in persistent disease.

Remarks on this clonotype: Its target is not known.

Combining iRepertoire HTBI primers with Arm-PCR of CDR3 regions, the authors built TCR beta libraries. TCRdb reprocessed the multiplex PCR reads via MiXCR and lists one record per CDR3 protein. The table includes roughly 500,000 distinct CDR3 sequences, about 13% detected once. The sample was also reused in another study, on T cells in Graves' hyperthyroidism and ophthalmopathy. This second report adds: An initial round of RT-PCR targeting the TCR CDR3 relied on the HTBI primer set.

The specimen was peripheral blood mononuclear cells (PBMCs), collected at new diagnosis, from a patient treated with antithyroid drugs. This TCR derives from a man younger than 40 with Graves disease. The chain has TRBV20-1 and TRBJ1-2; tentatively, D is TRBD1 (5 bases). The CDR3 reads CSASPDGGGGYTF. Written as DNA, the CDR3 is TGCAGTGCTAGCCCCGACGGGGGTGGAGGCTACACCTTC.